This T cell receptor (beta chain) derives from a study of identical twins. Study-wide points: Conclusions rested on cross-sectional statistics rather than following the same donors. Surplus twin overlap in beta out-of-frame sequences was less pronounced. Models came in too low on out-of-frame TCR alpha sharing in monozygotic twins.

The sample holds a few counts of this clonotype. The antigen is not known. TCRdb called the 5' RACE reads again in MiXCR, with one record for every CDR3 protein. The profile covers 350,000 to 450,000 distinct CDR3 sequences, with about 18% appearing a single time and approximately 12% taken by the ten largest. Germline lookup yields CDR1 DFQATT and CDR2 SNEGSKA (reference sequence). Losses at the gene ends were 7 bases for V and 2 bases for J; bases not matched to a gene: 8. The CDR3 spans 14 residues. The clonotype was recovered from a man in his forties or fifties in good health. This rearrangement joins TRBV20-1 to TRBJ1-5; TRBD1 matches at 7 bases. Sequencing was carried out using naive T cells sorted from blood. CDR3 in amino acids: CSGTGEKGNQPQHF. In DNA, the CDR3 is TGCAGTGGAACAGGGGAGAAAGGCAATCAGCCCCAGCATTTT.